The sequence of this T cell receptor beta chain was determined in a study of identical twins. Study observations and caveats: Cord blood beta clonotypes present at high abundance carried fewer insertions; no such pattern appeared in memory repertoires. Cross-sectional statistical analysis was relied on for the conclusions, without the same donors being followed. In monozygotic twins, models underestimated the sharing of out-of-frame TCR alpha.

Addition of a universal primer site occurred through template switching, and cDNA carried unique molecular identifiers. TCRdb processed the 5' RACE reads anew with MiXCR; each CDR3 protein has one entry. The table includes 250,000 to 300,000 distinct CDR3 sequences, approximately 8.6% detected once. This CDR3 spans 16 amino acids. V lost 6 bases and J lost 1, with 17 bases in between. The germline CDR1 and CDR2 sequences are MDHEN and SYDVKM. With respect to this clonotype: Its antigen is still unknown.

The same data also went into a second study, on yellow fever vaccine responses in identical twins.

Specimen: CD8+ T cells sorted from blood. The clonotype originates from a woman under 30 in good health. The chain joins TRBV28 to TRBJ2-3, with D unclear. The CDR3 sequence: CASRVTAPAGTDTQYF. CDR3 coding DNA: TGTGCCAGCAGAGTAACCGCCCCGGCTGGCACAGATACGCAGTATTTT. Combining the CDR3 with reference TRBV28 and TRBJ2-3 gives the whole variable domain DVKVTQSSRYLVKRTGEKVFLECVQDMDHENMFWYRQDPGLGLRLIYFSYDVKMKEKGDIPEGYSVSREKKERFSLILESASTNQTSMYLCASRVTAPAGTDTQYFGPGTRLTVL.